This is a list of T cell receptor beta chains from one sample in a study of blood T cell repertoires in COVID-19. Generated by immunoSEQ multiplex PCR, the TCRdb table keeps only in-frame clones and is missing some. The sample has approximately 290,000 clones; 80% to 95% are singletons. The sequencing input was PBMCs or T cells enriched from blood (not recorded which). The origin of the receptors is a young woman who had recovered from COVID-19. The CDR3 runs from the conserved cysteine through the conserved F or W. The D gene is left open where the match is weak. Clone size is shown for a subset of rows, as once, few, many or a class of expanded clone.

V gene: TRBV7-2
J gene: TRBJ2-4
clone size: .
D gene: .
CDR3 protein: CASSPGGPAKNIQYF
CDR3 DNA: TGTGCCAGCAGCCCCGGGGGTCCAGCCAAAAACATTCAGTACTTC

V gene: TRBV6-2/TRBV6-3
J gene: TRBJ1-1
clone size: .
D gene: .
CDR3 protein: CASSYSTGTEAFF
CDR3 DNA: TGTGCCAGCAGTTACTCTACGGGAACTGAAGCTTTCTTT

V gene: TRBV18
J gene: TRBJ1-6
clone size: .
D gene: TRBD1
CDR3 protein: CASSATGDSPLHF
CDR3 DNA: TGTGCCAGCTCAGCAACAGGGGATTCACCCCTCCACTTT

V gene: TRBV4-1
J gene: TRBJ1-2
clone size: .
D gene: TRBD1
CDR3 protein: CASSQGDSSYGYTF
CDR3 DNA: TGCGCCAGCAGCCAGGGGGACAGCTCATATGGCTACACCTTC

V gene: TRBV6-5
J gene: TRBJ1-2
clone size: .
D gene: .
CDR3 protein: CASSYSGHLYGYTF
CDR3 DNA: TGTGCCAGCAGTTACTCGGGACACTTATATGGCTACACCTTC

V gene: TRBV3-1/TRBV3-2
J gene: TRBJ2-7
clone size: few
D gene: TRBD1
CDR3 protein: CASRHGQGHTYEQYF
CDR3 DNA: TGTGCCAGCAGACACGGACAGGGGCATACCTACGAGCAGTACTTC

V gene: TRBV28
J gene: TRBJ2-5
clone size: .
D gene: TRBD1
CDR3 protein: CASSPLDLGQGDQETQYF
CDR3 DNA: TGTGCCAGCAGTCCCCTCGACCTGGGACAGGGTGACCAAGAGACCCAGTACTTC

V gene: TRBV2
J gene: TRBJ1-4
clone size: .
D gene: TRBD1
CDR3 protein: CASSGQGGTNEKLFF
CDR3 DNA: TGTGCCAGCAGTGGACAGGGCGGCACTAATGAAAAACTGTTTTTT

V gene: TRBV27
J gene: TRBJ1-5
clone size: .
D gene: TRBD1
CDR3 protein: CASSLYGTGNSNQPQHF
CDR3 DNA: TGTGCCAGCAGTTTATACGGGACAGGTAATAGCAATCAGCCCCAGCATTTT

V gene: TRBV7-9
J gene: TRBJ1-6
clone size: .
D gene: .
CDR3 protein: CASSPGHRPLHF
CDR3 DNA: TGTGCCAGCAGCCCGGGACATCGGCCCCTCCACTTT

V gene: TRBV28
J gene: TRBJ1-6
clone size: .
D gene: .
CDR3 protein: CASSFNRDNNSPLHF
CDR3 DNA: TGTGCCAGCAGTTTTAACAGGGACAATAATTCACCCCTCCACTTT

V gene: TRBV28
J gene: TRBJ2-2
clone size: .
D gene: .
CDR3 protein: CASGVPTNTGELFF
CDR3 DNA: TGTGCCAGCGGTGTCCCTACGAACACCGGGGAGCTGTTTTTT

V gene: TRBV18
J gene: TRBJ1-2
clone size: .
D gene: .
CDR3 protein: CASSPQTQNYGYTF
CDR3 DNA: TGTGCCAGCTCACCACAGACACAGAACTATGGCTACACCTTC

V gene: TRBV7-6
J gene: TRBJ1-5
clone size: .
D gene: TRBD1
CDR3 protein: CASSARDSLHQHF
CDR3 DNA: TGTGCCAGCAGCGCCCGGGACAGCTTGCACCAGCATTTT

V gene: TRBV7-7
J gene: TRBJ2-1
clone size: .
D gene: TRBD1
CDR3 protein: CASSLGQGTDNEQFF
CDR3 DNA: TGTGCTAGCAGCCTAGGACAGGGGACGGACAATGAGCAGTTCTTC

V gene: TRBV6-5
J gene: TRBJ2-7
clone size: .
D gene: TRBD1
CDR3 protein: CASSPYQGAYEQYF
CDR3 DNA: TGTGCCAGCAGCCCATATCAGGGGGCCTACGAGCAGTACTTC

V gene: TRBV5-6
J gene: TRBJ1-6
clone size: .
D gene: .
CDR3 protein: CASSLEGRVNSPLHF
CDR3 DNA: TGTGCCAGCAGCTTGGAGGGCAGGGTTAATTCACCCCTCCACTTT

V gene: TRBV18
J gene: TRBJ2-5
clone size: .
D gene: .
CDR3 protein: CASSPPRQGETQYF
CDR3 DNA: TGTGCCAGCTCACCACCGCGGCAGGGGGAGACCCAGTACTTC

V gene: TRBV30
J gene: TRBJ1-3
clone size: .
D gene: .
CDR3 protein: CAWSAQGLRTGNTIYF
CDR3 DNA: TGTGCCTGGAGTGCACAGGGATTAAGGACTGGAAACACCATATATTTT

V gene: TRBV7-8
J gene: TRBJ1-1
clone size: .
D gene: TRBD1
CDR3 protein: CASSFLTGGASTEAFF
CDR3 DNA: TGTGCCAGCAGCTTTTTAACAGGGGGCGCGTCCACTGAAGCTTTCTTT

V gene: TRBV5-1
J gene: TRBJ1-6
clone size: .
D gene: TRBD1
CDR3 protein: CASSLAVGGDSPLHF
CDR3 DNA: TGCGCCAGCAGCTTGGCTGTAGGGGGCGATTCACCCCTCCACTTT

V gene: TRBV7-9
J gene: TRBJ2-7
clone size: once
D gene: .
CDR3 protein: CASSLAPTPEQYF
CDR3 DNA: TGTGCCAGCAGCTTAGCGCCGACACCCGAGCAGTACTTC

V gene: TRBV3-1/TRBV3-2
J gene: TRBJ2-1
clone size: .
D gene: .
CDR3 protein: CASSQDGAYNEQFF
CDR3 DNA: TGTGCCAGCAGCCAAGACGGAGCGTACAATGAGCAGTTCTTC

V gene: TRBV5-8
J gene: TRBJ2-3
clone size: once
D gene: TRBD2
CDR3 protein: CASSHLRQTSATDTQYF
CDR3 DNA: TGTGCCAGCAGCCACCTGCGGCAGACTAGCGCCACAGATACGCAGTATTTT

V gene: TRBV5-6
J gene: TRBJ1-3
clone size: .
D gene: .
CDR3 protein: CASSLAVGGESGNTIYF
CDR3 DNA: TGTGCCAGCAGCTTGGCGGTTGGGGGCGAATCTGGAAACACCATATATTTT

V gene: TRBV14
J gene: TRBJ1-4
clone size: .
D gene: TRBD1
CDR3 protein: CASSQRTGNNEKLFF
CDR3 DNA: TGTGCCAGCAGCCAAAGGACAGGAAATAATGAAAAACTGTTTTTT

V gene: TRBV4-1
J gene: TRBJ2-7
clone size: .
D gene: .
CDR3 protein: CASSQERQFSYEQYF
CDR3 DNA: TGCGCCAGCAGCCAAGAGAGACAGTTTTCCTACGAGCAGTACTTC

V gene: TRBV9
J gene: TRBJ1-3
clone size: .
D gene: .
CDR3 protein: CASSVRETGNTIYF
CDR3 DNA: TGTGCCAGCAGCGTAAGGGAGACGGGAAACACCATATATTTT

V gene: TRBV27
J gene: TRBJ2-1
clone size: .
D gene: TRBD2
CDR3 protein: CASSGLAGSSYNEQFF
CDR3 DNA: TGTGCCAGCAGTGGACTAGCGGGAAGCTCCTACAATGAGCAGTTCTTC

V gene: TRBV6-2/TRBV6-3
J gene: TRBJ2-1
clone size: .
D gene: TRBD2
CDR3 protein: CASSTVAGGISYNEQFF
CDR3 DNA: TGTGCCAGCAGTACCGTAGCGGGAGGAATCTCCTACAATGAGCAGTTCTTC

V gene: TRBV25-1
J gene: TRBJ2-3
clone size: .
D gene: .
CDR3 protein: CASSDRGGGTQYF
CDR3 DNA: TGTGCCAGCAGTGACAGGGGAGGGGGTACGCAGTATTTT

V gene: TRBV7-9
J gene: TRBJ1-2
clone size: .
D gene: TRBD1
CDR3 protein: CASSFKGAGYGYTF
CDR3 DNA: TGTGCCAGCAGCTTCAAGGGGGCTGGCTATGGCTACACCTTC

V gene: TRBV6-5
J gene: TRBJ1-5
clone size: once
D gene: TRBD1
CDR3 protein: CASSLIGTGNQPQHF
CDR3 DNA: TGTGCCAGCAGCTTGATCGGGACAGGAAATCAGCCCCAGCATTTT

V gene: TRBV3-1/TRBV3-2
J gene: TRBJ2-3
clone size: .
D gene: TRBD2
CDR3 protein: CASSQVGVAGGYTQYF
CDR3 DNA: TGTGCCAGCAGCCAAGTTGGGGTAGCGGGAGGGTATACGCAGTATTTT

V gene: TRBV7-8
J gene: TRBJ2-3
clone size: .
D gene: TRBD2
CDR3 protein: CASSLALTSGRVPAGTDTQYF
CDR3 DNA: TGTGCCAGCAGCTTAGCGCTAACTAGCGGGAGGGTCCCGGCTGGCACAGATACGCAGTATTTT

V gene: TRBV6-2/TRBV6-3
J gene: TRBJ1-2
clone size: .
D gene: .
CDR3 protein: CASSYGAGYTF
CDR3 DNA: TGTGCCAGCAGTTACGGGGCTGGCTACACCTTC

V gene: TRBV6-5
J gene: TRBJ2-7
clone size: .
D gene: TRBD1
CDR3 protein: CASSRQTGHYEQYF
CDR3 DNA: TGTGCCAGCAGTCGCCAGACAGGGCACTACGAGCAGTACTTC

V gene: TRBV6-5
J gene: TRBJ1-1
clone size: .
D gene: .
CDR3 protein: CASSPSGASNTEAFF
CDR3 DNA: TGTGCCAGCAGCCCCAGCGGGGCAAGCAACACTGAAGCTTTCTTT

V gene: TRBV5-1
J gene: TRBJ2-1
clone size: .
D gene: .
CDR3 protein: CASSSLQGGSRLGSYNEQFF
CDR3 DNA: TGCGCCAGCAGCTCGCTACAGGGCGGGAGTAGGCTAGGGTCCTACAATGAGCAGTTCTTC

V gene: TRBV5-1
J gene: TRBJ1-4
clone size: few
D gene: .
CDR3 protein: CASSLDSSPANEKLFF
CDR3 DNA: TGCGCCAGCAGCTTGGACAGCTCCCCGGCTAATGAAAAACTGTTTTTT

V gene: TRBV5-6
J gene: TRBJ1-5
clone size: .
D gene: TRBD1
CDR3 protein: CASSSRQGAANQPQHF
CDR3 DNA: TGTGCCAGCAGCTCTCGACAGGGGGCTGCCAATCAGCCCCAGCATTTT

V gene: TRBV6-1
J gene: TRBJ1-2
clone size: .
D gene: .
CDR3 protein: CASSEVGRTNYGYTF
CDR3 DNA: TGTGCCAGCAGTGAAGTTGGCAGGACTAACTATGGCTACACCTTC

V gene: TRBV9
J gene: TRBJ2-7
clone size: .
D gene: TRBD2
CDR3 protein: CASSVGAGSSYEQYF
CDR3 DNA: TGTGCCAGCAGCGTAGGAGCGGGGTCCTCCTACGAGCAGTACTTC

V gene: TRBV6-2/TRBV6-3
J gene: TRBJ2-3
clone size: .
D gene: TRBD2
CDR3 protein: CASSYPTSGMSTDTQYF
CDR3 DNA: TGTGCCAGCAGTTACCCGACTAGCGGGATGAGCACAGATACGCAGTATTTT

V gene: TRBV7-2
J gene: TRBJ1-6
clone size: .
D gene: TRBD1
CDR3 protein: CASSPRGQGGSPLHF
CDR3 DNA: TGTGCCAGCAGCCCTCGGGGACAGGGCGGTTCACCCCTCCACTTT